The present T cell receptor beta chain was sequenced within a study of OX40 agonist ivuxolimab in advanced cancers. About the study: Across the patients, intravenous ivuxolimab was delivered every 2 weeks at 0.01 to 10 mg/kg. People in dose escalation had one of these cancers: hepatocellular carcinoma, melanoma, renal cell or head and neck cancer.

Profiled with immunoSEQ multiplex PCR; TCRdb holds only in-frame clones, not every one. The sample records tens of thousands of clones, roughly 90% being singletons. Germline CDR1 reads SGHNT; CDR2 reads YENEEA. V lost 6 bases, J lost 4 bases, and 12 bases lay in between. The CDR3 extends over 13 amino acids. With autoimmune disease history or systemic immunosuppression, patients were excluded. This clonotype was sampled from an adult with an advanced solid tumor such as melanoma, head and neck, liver or kidney cancer. The chain couples TRBV11-3 to TRBJ1-2; a possible D gene is TRBD1 (6 bases). Sequences were derived from CD4+ or CD8+ T cells sorted from blood, sampled in a trial of the OX40 agonist ivuxolimab. CDR3 sequence reads: CASSQGTSYGYTF. Here the CDR3 DNA reads TGTGCCAGCAGTCAGGGGACCTCCTATGGCTACACCTTC.